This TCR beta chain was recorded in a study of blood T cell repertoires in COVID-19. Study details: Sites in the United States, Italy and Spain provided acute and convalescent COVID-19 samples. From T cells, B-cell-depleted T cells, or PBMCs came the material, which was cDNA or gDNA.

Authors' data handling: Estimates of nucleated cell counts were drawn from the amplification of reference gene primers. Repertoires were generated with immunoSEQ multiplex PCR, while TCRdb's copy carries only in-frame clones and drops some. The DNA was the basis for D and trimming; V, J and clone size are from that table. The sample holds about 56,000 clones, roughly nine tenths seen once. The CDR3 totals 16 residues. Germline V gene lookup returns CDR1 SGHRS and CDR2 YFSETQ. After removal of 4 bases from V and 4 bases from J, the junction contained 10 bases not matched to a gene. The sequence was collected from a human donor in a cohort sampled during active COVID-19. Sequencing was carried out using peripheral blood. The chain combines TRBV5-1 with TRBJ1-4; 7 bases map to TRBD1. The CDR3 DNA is TGCGCCAGCAGCCGATTTCCGGGACAGCTTAATGAAAAACTGTTTTTT. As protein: CASSRFPGQLNEKLFF.